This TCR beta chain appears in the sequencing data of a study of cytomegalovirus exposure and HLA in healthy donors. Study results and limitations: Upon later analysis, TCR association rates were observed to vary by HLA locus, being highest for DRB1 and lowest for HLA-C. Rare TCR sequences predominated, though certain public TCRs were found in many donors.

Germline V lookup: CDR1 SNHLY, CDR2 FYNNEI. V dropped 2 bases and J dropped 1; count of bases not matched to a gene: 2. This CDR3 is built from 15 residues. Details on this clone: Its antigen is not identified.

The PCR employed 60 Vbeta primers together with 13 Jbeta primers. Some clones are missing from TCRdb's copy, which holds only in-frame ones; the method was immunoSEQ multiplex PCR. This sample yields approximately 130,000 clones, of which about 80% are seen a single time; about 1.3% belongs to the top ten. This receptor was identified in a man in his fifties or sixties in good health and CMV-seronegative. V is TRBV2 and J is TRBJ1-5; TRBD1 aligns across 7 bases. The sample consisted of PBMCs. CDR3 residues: CASSELRGSNQPQHF. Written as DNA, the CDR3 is TGTGCCAGCAGTGAACTCAGGGGGAGCAATCAGCCCCAGCATTTT.